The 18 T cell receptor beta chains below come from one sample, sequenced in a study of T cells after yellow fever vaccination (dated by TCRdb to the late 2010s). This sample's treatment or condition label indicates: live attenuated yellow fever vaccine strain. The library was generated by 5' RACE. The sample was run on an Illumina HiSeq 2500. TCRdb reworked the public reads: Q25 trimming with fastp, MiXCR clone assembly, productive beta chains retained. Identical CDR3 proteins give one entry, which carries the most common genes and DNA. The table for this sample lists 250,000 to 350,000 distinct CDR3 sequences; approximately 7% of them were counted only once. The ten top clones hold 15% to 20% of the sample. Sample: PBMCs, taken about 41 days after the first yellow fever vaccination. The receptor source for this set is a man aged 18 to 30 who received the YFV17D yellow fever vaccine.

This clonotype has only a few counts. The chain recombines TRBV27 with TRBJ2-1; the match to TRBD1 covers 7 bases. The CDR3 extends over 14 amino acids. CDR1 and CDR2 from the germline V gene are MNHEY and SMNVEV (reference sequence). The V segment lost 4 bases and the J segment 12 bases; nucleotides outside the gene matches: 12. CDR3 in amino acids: CASSYDRASTGQFF. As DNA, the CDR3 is TGTGCCAGCAGTTATGACAGGGCCTCAACTGGGCAGTTCTTC.

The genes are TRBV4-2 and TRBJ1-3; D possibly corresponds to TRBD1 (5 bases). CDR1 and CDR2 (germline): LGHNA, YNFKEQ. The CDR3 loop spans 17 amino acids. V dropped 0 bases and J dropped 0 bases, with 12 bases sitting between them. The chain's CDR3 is CASSQDEAGHSGNTIYF. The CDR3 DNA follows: TGTGCCAGCAGCCAAGATGAAGCAGGACACTCTGGAAACACCATATATTTT.

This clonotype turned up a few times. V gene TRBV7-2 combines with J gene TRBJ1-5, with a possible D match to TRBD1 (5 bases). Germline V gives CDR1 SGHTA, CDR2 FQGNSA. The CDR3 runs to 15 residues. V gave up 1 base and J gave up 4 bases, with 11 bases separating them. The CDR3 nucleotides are TGTGCCAGCAGCTTAGGCGACAGCAAAAATCAGCCCCAGCATTTT. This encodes CASSLGDSKNQPQHF.

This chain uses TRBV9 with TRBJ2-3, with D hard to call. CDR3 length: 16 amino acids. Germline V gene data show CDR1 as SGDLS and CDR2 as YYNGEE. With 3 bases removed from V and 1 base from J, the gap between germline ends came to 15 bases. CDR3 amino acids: CASSASGSLGTDTQYF. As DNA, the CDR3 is TGTGCCAGCAGCGCCTCCGGGTCCCTTGGCACAGATACGCAGTATTTT.

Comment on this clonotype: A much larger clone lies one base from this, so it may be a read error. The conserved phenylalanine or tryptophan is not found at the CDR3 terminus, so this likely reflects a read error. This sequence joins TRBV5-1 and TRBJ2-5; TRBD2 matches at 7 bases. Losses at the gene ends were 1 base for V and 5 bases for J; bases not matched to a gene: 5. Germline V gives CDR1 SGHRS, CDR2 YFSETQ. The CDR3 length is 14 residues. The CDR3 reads CASSLRLLAETQYV. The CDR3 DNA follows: TGCGCCAGCAGCTTGCGGTTACTAGCGGAGACCCAGTACGTC.

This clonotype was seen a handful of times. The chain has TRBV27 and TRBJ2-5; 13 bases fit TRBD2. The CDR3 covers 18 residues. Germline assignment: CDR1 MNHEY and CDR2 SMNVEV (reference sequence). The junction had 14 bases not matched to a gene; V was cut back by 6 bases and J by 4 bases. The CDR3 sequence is CASSVRGLAGTWGETQYF. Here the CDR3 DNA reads TGTGCCAGCAGCGTTAGGGGACTAGCGGGGACGTGGGGAGAGACCCAGTACTTC.

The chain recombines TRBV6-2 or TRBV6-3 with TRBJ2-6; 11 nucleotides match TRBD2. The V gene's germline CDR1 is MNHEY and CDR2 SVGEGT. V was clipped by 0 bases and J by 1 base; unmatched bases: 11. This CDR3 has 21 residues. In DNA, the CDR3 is TGTGCCAGCAGTTACTCTCCCTCCCCTAGCGGGGGGCCGTCTGGGGCCAACGTCCTGACTTTC. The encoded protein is CASSYSPSPSGGPSGANVLTF.

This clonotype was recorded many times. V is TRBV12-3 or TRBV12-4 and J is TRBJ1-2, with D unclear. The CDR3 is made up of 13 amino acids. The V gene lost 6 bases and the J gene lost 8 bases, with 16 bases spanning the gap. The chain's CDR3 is CASSRTDPRGYTF. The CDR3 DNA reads TGTGCCAGCAGCCGCACAGATCCTCGAGGCTACACCTTC.

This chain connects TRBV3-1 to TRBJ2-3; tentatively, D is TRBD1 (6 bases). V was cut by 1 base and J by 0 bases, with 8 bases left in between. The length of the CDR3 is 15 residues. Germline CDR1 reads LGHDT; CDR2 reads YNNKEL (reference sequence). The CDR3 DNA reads TGTGCCAGCAGCCAAGGACAGGCCAGCACAGATACGCAGTATTTT. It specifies CASSQGQASTDTQYF.

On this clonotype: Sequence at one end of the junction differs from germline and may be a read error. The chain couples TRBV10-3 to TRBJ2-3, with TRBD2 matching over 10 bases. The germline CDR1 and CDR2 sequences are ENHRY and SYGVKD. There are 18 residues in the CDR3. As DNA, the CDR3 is TGTGCCGTAAAGAGGGGTCTAGCGGGGGCCCTCCCCACAGATACGCAGAATTTT. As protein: CAVKRGLAGALPTDTQNF.

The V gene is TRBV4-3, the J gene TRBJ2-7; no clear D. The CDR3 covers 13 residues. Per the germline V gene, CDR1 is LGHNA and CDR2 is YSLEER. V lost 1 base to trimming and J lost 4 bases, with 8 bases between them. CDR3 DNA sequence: TGCGCCAGCAGCCAAGCCCTAGTTTACGAGCAGTACTTC. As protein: CASSQALVYEQYF.

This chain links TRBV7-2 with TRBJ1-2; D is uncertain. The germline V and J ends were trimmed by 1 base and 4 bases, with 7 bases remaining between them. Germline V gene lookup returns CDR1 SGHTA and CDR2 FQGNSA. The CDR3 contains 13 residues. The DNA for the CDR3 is TGTGCCAGCAGCTTAGGCCTGTTCTATGGCTACACCTTC. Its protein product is CASSLGLFYGYTF. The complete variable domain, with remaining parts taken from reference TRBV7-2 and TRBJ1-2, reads GAGVSQSPSNKVTEKGKDVELRCDPISGHTALYWYRQSLGQGLEFLIYFQGNSAPDKSGLPSDRFSAERTGGSVSTLTIQRTQQEDSAVYLCASSLGLFYGYTFGSGTRLTVV.

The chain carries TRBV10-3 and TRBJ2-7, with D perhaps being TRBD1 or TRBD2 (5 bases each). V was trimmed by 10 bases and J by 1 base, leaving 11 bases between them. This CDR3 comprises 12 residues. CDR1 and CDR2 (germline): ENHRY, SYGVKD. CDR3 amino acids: CATGDQSYEQYV. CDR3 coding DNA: TGTGCCACCGGGGACCAATCCTACGAGCAGTACGTC.

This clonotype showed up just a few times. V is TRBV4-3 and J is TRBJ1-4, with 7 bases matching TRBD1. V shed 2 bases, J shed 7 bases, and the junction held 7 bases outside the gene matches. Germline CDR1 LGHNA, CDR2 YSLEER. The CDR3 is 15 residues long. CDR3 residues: CASSQRGQGGEKLFF. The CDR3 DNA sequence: TGCGCCAGCAGCCAAAGGGGGCAGGGTGGTGAAAAACTGTTTTTT.

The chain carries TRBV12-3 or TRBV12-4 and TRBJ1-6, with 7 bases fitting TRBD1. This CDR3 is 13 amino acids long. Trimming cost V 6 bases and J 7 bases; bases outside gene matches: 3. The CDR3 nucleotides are TGTGCCAGCAGCGACAGGGAAAATTCACCCCTCCACTTT. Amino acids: CASSDRENSPLHF.

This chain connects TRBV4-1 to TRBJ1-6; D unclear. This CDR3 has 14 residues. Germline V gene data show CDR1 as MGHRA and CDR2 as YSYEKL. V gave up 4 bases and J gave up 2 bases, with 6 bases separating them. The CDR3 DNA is TGCGCCAGCAGCCCGGCAACCTATAATTCACCCCTCCACTTT. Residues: CASSPATYNSPLHF.

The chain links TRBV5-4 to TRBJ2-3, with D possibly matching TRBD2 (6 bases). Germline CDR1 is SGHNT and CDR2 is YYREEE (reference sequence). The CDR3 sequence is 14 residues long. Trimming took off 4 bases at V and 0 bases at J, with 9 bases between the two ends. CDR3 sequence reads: CASSARGSTDTQYF. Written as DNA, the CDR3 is TGTGCCAGCAGCGCGCGGGGTAGCACAGATACGCAGTATTTT.

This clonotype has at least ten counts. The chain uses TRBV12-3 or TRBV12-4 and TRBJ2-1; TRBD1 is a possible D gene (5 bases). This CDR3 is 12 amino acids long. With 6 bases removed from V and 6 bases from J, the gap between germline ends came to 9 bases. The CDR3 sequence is CASSPDSNEQFF. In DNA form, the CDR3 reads TGTGCCAGCAGCCCCGACAGCAATGAGCAGTTCTTC.